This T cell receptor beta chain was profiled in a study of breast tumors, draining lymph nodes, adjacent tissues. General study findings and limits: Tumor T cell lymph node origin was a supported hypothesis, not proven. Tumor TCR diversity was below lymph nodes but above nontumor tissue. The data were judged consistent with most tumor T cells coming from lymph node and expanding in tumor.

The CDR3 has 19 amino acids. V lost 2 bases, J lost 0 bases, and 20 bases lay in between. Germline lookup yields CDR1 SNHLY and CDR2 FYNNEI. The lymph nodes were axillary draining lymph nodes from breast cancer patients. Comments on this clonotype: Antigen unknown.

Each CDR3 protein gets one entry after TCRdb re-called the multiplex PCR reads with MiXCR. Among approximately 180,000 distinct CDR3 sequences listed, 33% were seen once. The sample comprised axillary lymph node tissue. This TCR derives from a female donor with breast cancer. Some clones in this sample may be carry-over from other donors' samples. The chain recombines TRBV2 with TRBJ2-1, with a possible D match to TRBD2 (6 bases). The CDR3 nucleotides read TGTGCCAGCAGTGAAAGTAAGGCTAGCCTGGGGGGCTCCTACAATGAGCAGTTCTTC. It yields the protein CASSESKASLGGSYNEQFF.